The clone carrying this T cell receptor (beta chain) showed up just once. The protocol was immunoSEQ multiplex PCR, while the TCRdb copy is restricted to in-frame clones and leaves out a portion. The sample shows 9,500 to 15,000 clones, about four fifths of them seen only once. This entry belongs to a study of somatic mutations in cytotoxic T cells in rheumatoid arthritis. Between the trimmed V and J ends, which lost 5 bases and 3 bases, there was a span of 19 bases. The length of the CDR3 is 16 residues. The germline CDR1 and CDR2 sequences are SGHVS and FQNEAQ. Once isolated by positive magnetic bead selection, the CD4+ and CD8+ cells had their purity checked by flow cytometry.

Sequences were obtained from CD8+ T cells sorted from blood. This TCR was recovered from a woman aged 55-70 years in good health. The genes are TRBV7-8 and TRBJ1-1; D is possibly TRBD1 (5 bases). The CDR3 reads CASSPSGKGPDTEAFF. The CDR3 coding sequence is TGTGCCAGCAGCCCCTCAGGGAAGGGGCCCGACACTGAAGCTTTCTTT.